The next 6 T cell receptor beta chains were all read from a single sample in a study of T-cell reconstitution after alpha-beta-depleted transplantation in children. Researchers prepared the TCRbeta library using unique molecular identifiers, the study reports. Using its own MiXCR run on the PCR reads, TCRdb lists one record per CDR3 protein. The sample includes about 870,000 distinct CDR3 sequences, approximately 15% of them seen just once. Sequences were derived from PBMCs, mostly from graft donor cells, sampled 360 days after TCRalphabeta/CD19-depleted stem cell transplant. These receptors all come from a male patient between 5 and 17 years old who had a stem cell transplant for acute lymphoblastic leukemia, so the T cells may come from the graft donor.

DNA for the CDR3: TGCAGTGCCTATGGGACTAGCGGGAGACGGACCAAGCAGTTCTTC. Its translation: CSAYGTSGRRTKQFF. The chain combines TRBV20-1 with TRBJ2-1, with 14 bases fitting TRBD2. J was trimmed by 11 bases and V by 6 bases; bases with no gene match: 12. CDR1 and CDR2 from the germline V gene are DFQATT and SNEGSKA (reference sequence). This CDR3 is 15 amino acids long.

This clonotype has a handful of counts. The CDR3 bases are TGTGCCAGCAGTGACGGACTAGCGGGAGCCGGGAGGGGGCTTTATACGCAGTATTTT. As protein: CASSDGLAGAGRGLYTQYF. The genes are TRBV6-2 or TRBV6-3 and TRBJ2-3; TRBD2 matches at 13 bases. Germline V CDR1 and CDR2: MNHEY, SVGEGT. CDR3 length: 19 residues. Trimming removed 5 bases from V and 7 bases from J; junction bases left unmatched: 18.

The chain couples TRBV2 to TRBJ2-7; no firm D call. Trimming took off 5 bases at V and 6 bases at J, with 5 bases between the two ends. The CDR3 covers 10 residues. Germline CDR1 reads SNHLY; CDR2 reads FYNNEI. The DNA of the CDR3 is TGTGCCAGCAGTAGGATCGAGCAGTACTTC. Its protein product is CASSRIEQYF.

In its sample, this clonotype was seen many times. The CDR3 sequence is CASSYSPYNEQFF. In DNA form, the CDR3 reads TGTGCCAGCAGTTACTCCCCCTACAATGAGCAGTTCTTC. The gene calls are TRBV6-5 and TRBJ2-1; D not certain. Germline values: CDR1 MNHEY, CDR2 SVGAGI. The germline V and J ends were trimmed by 0 bases and 2 bases, with 2 bases remaining between them. CDR3 length equals 13 residues.

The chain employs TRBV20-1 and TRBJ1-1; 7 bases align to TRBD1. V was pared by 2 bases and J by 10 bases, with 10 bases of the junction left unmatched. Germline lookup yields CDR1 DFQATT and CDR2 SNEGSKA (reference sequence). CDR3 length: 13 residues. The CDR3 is CSARKNRGRVAFF. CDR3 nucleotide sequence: TGCAGTGCTAGAAAAAACAGGGGCCGGGTAGCTTTCTTT.

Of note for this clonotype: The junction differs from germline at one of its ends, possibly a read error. The CDR3 coding sequence is TGTGCCACCAGCAGAGATGGCCAGGCCAACTCCTTCTTC. Amino acids: CATSRDGQANSFF. The V and J genes are TRBV15 and TRBJ1-2; no firm D call. Germline assignment: CDR1 LNHNV and CDR2 YYDKDF (reference sequence). The CDR3 contains 13 residues.